One and the same sample provided the 27 T cell receptor beta chains below, sequenced in a study of cytomegalovirus exposure and HLA in healthy donors. The PCR made use of 60 Vbeta and 13 Jbeta primers. Profiled with immunoSEQ multiplex PCR; TCRdb holds only in-frame clones, not every one. Here the sample spans 150,000 to 200,000 clones, around three quarters being singletons. Sequenced input: PBMCs. These receptors all stem from a male donor in good health and CMV-seronegative.

The chain is built from TRBV28 and TRBJ1-2; possibly TRBD1 for D (5 bases). Germline V CDR1 and CDR2: MDHEN, SYDVKM. The CDR3 spans 15 residues. Trimming stripped 6 bases from V and 4 bases from J, with 18 bases between. This CDR3 reads CASSRDRPLPYGYTF. The CDR3 region has the DNA TGTGCCAGCAGCCGAGACAGACCATTACCCTATGGCTACACCTTC.

The rearrangement joins TRBV19 to TRBJ1-5; D is ambiguous. The V gene lost 7 bases and the J gene lost 3 bases, with 13 bases spanning the gap. The CDR3 is 14 amino acids. Germline V gene lookup returns CDR1 LNHDA and CDR2 SQIVND (reference sequence). The CDR3 region is CASNPEHYNQPQHF. The CDR3 bases are TGTGCCAGTAACCCTGAACATTACAATCAGCCCCAGCATTTT.

This chain joins TRBV7-2 and TRBJ2-7; 12 nucleotides agree with TRBD1. With V trimmed by 5 bases and J by 5 bases, 13 bases remained unmatched. This CDR3 contains 17 residues. CDR1 SGHTA and CDR2 FQGNSA come from the germline V gene. The CDR3 DNA reads as TGTGCCAGCAGCCCGAACCCACCCGGGACAGGGGGCCACGAGCAGTACTTC. The encoded protein is CASSPNPPGTGGHEQYF.

This clone was seen more than once but under ten times. V is TRBV5-4 and J is TRBJ1-4, with 11 bases lining up with TRBD1. The CDR3 length is 16 residues. V was clipped by 4 bases and J by 0 bases; unmatched bases: 2. The germline gives CDR1 SGHNT, CDR2 YYREEE (reference sequence). CDR3 sequence (DNA): TGTGCCAGCAGCATGGGACAGGGGGCAACTAATGAAAAACTGTTTTTT. Translation gives CASSMGQGATNEKLFF.

This clone was seen more than once but under ten times. The V gene is TRBV28, the J gene TRBJ1-6; 9 bases map to TRBD1. Looked up from germline, CDR1 is MDHEN and CDR2 is SYDVKM. Trimming took 8 bases from V and 7 from J; bases not matched to a gene: 6. The CDR3 is 14 amino acids. The DNA for the CDR3 is TGTGCCAGCGGGACCGGGACAGGGAATTCACCCCTCCACTTT. Amino acids: CASGTGTGNSPLHF. Full variable domain (rest looked up from reference TRBV28 and TRBJ1-6): DVKVTQSSRYLVKRTGEKVFLECVQDMDHENMFWYRQDPGLGLRLIYFSYDVKMKEKGDIPEGYSVSREKKERFSLILESASTNQTSMYLCASGTGTGNSPLHFGNGTRLTVT.

The chain has TRBV29-1 and TRBJ2-7; 9 bases map to TRBD1. Germline lookup yields CDR1 SQVTM and CDR2 ANQGSEA. CDR3 size: 15 residues. V trimming: 3 bases; J trimming: 3 bases; junction bases outside the gene matches: 9. CDR3 amino acids: CSVEGGTGLDYEQYF. CDR3 nucleotide sequence: TGCAGCGTTGAGGGTGGGACAGGGCTTGACTACGAGCAGTACTTC.

This clone was seen a single time. The chain joins TRBV7-3 to TRBJ2-2; 9 bases align to TRBD1. Germline V gene sequence: CDR1 SGHTA, CDR2 FQGTGA. The CDR3 covers 14 residues. J lost 4 bases, V lost 4 bases, and 1 base had no gene match. The CDR3 region is CASSWDRATGELFF. In DNA, the CDR3 is TGTGCCAGCAGCTGGGACAGGGCCACCGGGGAGCTGTTTTTT. Full variable domain (rest looked up from reference TRBV7-3 and TRBJ2-2): GAGVSQTPSNKVTEKGKYVELRCDPISGHTALYWYRQSLGQGPEFLIYFQGTGAADDSGLPNDRFFAVRPEGSVSTLKIQRTERGDSAVYLCASSWDRATGELFFGEGSRLTVL.

The chain employs TRBV7-9 and TRBJ2-5, with 7 bases matching TRBD2. The J call may be in error: the DNA end matches TRBJ2-7 better. Germline V lookup: CDR1 SEHNR, CDR2 FQNEAQ (reference sequence). This CDR3 comprises 14 residues. CDR3 loop: CASSREEVSYEQYF. Written as DNA, the CDR3 is TGTGCCAGCAGCCGGGAGGAGGTATCCTACGAGCAGTACTTC.

The V call is TRBV6-6, the J call TRBJ2-3, with D possibly TRBD2 on 6 matching bases. There are 16 residues in the CDR3. The V gene lost 4 bases and the J gene lost 0 bases, with 14 bases spanning the gap. The germline V gene has CDR1 MNHNY and CDR2 SVGAGI (reference sequence). CDR3 nucleotide sequence: TGTGCCAGCAGTTCGGGCGGGAAACTCAGCACAGATACGCAGTATTTT. Translating gives CASSSGGKLSTDTQYF.

This chain uses TRBV19 with TRBJ2-3; possibly TRBD2 for D (6 bases). CDR1 is LNHDA and CDR2 is SQIVND in the germline V gene (reference sequence). Trimming left V 3 bases short and J 8 bases short, with 18 bases between. This CDR3 spans 15 amino acids. The CDR3 sequence is CASSILPGLLGTQYF. The CDR3, as DNA: TGTGCCAGTAGTATCTTACCCGGACTACTCGGTACGCAGTATTTT.

V usage is TRBV2 and J usage is TRBJ1-4; D is possibly TRBD1 (5 bases). CDR1 and CDR2 from the germline V gene are SNHLY and FYNNEI. This CDR3 comprises 16 residues. Trimming took 6 bases from V and 7 from J, leaving 21 bases between them. CDR3 sequence reads: CASSGLTRTSGEKLFF. DNA for the CDR3: TGTGCCAGCAGCGGCCTAACAAGGACATCCGGTGAAAAACTGTTTTTT.

This clone came up a few times. This chain links TRBV6-6 with TRBJ2-7; 8 bases agree with TRBD1. Germline V gives CDR1 MNHNY, CDR2 SVGAGI (reference sequence). CDR3 length: 15 residues. CDR3: CAVQSHGTGTYEQYF. In DNA, the CDR3 is TGTGCAGTACAATCTCACGGGACAGGCACCTACGAGCAGTACTTC.

The chain joins TRBV18 to TRBJ2-7, with 12 bases fitting TRBD1. Per germline, CDR1 KGHSH and CDR2 LQKENI. J was trimmed by 5 bases and V by 6 bases; bases with no gene match: 11. This CDR3 is 16 amino acids long. This chain's CDR3 is CASSGQGALVGDEQYF. Here the CDR3 DNA reads TGTGCCAGCTCGGGACAGGGGGCGCTTGTTGGCGACGAGCAGTACTTC.

The chain uses TRBV28 and TRBJ2-7; D is unclear. V lost 8 bases, J lost 4 bases, and 9 bases lay in between. Germline CDR1 and CDR2: MDHEN and SYDVKM. This CDR3 has 11 amino acids. The CDR3 loop reads CASLQRYEQYF. In nucleotides, the CDR3 is TGTGCCAGCCTCCAGAGGTACGAGCAGTACTTC. Full variable domain (rest looked up from reference TRBV28 and TRBJ2-7): DVKVTQSSRYLVKRTGEKVFLECVQDMDHENMFWYRQDPGLGLRLIYFSYDVKMKEKGDIPEGYSVSREKKERFSLILESASTNQTSMYLCASLQRYEQYFGPGTRLTVT.

The CDR3 DNA follows: TGTGCCATCACTACGGGACAGGGAGATGGCTACACCTTC. This sequence encodes CAITTGQGDGYTF. This rearrangement joins TRBV10-3 to TRBJ1-2, with 9 bases fitting TRBD1. This CDR3 has 13 amino acids. With 7 bases clipped from V and 6 bases from J, the junction kept 6 bases outside the gene matches. Germline CDR1 is ENHRY and CDR2 is SYGVKD.

This clone was picked up a small number of times. This sequence joins TRBV7-8 and TRBJ1-5, with 7 bases fitting TRBD1. Germline V CDR1 and CDR2: SGHVS, FQNEAQ. V shed 2 bases and J 6 bases; nucleotides not matched to a gene: 7. The CDR3 length is 15 residues. As DNA, the CDR3 is TGTGCCAGCAGCTTAACAGGGGAAATCGGTCAGCCCCAGCATTTT. It encodes CASSLTGEIGQPQHF.

This rearrangement joins TRBV11-2 to TRBJ1-1; 7 positions agree with TRBD1. CDR3 size: 14 residues. CDR1 is SGHAT and CDR2 is FQNNGV in the germline V gene. V dropped 5 bases and J dropped 2; count of bases not matched to a gene: 5. The CDR3: CASSGDSPNTEAFF. The CDR3 nucleotides read TGTGCCAGCAGCGGGGACAGCCCCAACACTGAAGCTTTCTTT.

This sequence joins TRBV29-1 and TRBJ2-3; a possible D gene is TRBD1 (6 bases). The V end was cut by 7 bases, the J end by 4 bases, with 12 bases between. Looked up from germline, CDR1 is SQVTM and CDR2 is ANQGSEA. The CDR3 spans 12 residues. CDR3 protein: CSARTVSDTQYF. In DNA, the CDR3 is TGCAGCGCACGGACAGTTTCAGATACGCAGTATTTT.

The chain couples TRBV6-5 to TRBJ1-6, with D uncertain. The CDR3 extends over 11 amino acids. The V gene's germline CDR1 is MNHEY and CDR2 SVGAGI. Trimming took 6 bases from V and 7 from J, leaving 4 bases between them. CDR3 sequence: CASRQNSPLHF. The CDR3 DNA sequence: TGTGCCAGCAGACAGAATTCACCCCTCCACTTT.

This clone has just one count. The chain employs TRBV28 and TRBJ2-3, with TRBD2 identical over 9 bases. With 4 bases clipped from V and 9 bases from J, the junction kept 8 bases outside the gene matches. In germline, CDR1 is MDHEN, CDR2 SYDVKM. The CDR3 consists of 14 residues. CDR3 coding DNA: TGTGCCAGCAGTTCCCCCGGCGGGGGGGGAACGCAGTATTTT. It translates to CASSSPGGGGTQYF.

The chain recombines TRBV5-8 with TRBJ1-2; maybe TRBD1 (6 bases). Trimming took off 10 bases at V and 2 bases at J, with 12 bases between the two ends. Per germline, CDR1 SGHTS and CDR2 YDEGEE. The CDR3 runs to 12 residues. CDR3 sequence: CAGMGANYGYTF. The CDR3 DNA reads TGTGCCGGGATGGGGGCGAACTATGGCTACACCTTC.

The chain has TRBV18 and TRBJ2-5; 9 nucleotides line up with TRBD1. This CDR3 comprises 18 residues. The V gene end was trimmed by 2 bases and the J gene end by 5 bases; junction bases not matched to a gene: 15. Germline loops: CDR1 KGHSH, CDR2 LQKENI. The CDR3 coding sequence is TGTGCCAGCTCACCATCTCGCAACCCCGGGACAGGGAGGGAGACCCAGTACTTC. Translation: CASSPSRNPGTGRETQYF. Full variable domain (missing parts from reference TRBV18 and TRBJ2-5): NAGVMQNPRHLVRRRGQEARLRCSPMKGHSHVYWYRQLPEEGLKFMVYLQKENIIDESGMPKERFSAEFPKEGPSILRIQQVVRGDSAAYFCASSPSRNPGTGRETQYFGPGTRLLVL.

This chain uses TRBV28 with TRBJ1-1; no clear D gene. CDR3 length: 15 residues. Germline V CDR1 and CDR2: MDHEN, SYDVKM. Deletions cut 6 bases from V and 9 bases from J, with 23 bases between. CDR3 sequence reads: CASRAPPVGNSKAFF. The DNA for the CDR3 is TGTGCCAGCAGAGCCCCTCCCGTCGGGAATTCGAAAGCTTTCTTT.

Of note for this clone: One junction end does not reproduce the germline sequence, and a read error may be involved. The chain employs TRBV28 and TRBJ1-1; no clear D gene. The CDR3 sequence is 13 residues long. Germline lookup yields CDR1 MDHEN and CDR2 SYDVKM. The CDR3 spells CASSLGSGTEAFF. The CDR3 DNA is TGTGCTAGCAGTTTAGGGAGCGGCACTGAAGCTTTCTTT.

This chain links TRBV7-2 with TRBJ2-3; unclear D gene. Trimming stripped 5 bases from V and 4 bases from J, with 7 bases between. In germline, CDR1 is SGHTA, CDR2 FQGNSA. The CDR3 is 12 amino acids. The CDR3 protein is CASSPRADTQYF. In DNA form, the CDR3 reads TGTGCCAGCAGCCCACGGGCAGATACGCAGTATTTT.

The V call is TRBV19, the J call TRBJ1-2; D gene unclear. Germline V gene sequence: CDR1 LNHDA, CDR2 SQIVND (reference sequence). Trimming removed 1 base at V and 2 bases at J, with 14 bases between. CDR3 length equals 16 residues. DNA for the CDR3: TGTGCCAGTAGTATAGTAATCGAGGGAACAAACTATGGCTACACCTTC. It yields the protein CASSIVIEGTNYGYTF.

The rearrangement uses TRBV7-6 and TRBJ1-5; D is uncertain. Trimming left V 3 bases short and J 5 bases short, with 11 bases between. Germline CDR1 is SGHVS and CDR2 is FNYEAQ. This CDR3 comprises 14 residues. The CDR3 region is CASSLDGGDQPQHF. Here the CDR3 DNA reads TGTGCCAGCAGCTTGGATGGCGGAGATCAGCCCCAGCATTTT.